This TCR beta chain emerged from a study of CD8 T cells in ankylosing spondylitis. Making use of molecular barcodes, quantitative 5'-RACE generated TCR beta libraries. One entry per CDR3 protein, called by TCRdb with MiXCR from the 5' RACE reads. The data show about 800,000 distinct CDR3 sequences, 10% to 15% seen once. The table lists this clonotype with many counts. Its antigen is still unknown. Whole-study results and caveats: Those disease-linked clones were CD8+; they were also relatively rare in peripheral blood. Clones tied to disease were said to be significantly enriched in matched ankylosing spondylitis synovial fluid. A TCR beta motif made of several highly homologous variants seemed typical of ankylosing spondylitis blood.

In germline, CDR1 is DFQATT, CDR2 SNEGSKA (reference sequence). Trimming removed 2 bases at V and 6 bases at J, with 10 bases between. This CDR3 has 12 residues. V gene TRBV20-1 combines with J gene TRBJ1-1, with a weak D call TRBD1 (5 bases). Sample: blood, either unsorted or a sorted T cell fraction (not recorded which). This clonotype originated in a male donor with ankylosing spondylitis. CDR3 nucleotides: TGCAGTGCTAGAAGACAGATCTCTGAAGCTTTCTTT. Amino acid sequence: CSARRQISEAFF.